The 27 T cell receptor beta chains below come from one sample, sequenced in a study of beta chain features in type 1 diabetes. Investigators reverse transcribed all isolated RNA, so they sequenced expressed TCRB transcripts. Clones were sequenced by immunoSEQ multiplex PCR, and TCRdb holds only the in-frame ones, with some missing. Of roughly 41,000 clones in the sample, approximately 50% were seen once. The sequenced sample consisted of central memory CD4+ T cells from blood. These receptors all come from a woman younger than 30 in good health.

This clone has just a few counts. The chain has TRBV30 and TRBJ1-4; 7 bases align to TRBD1. The CDR3 runs to 13 residues. The germline CDR1 and CDR2 sequences are GTSNPN and SVGIG (reference sequence). The V segment lost 3 bases and the J segment 8 bases; nucleotides outside the gene matches: 6. The CDR3 nucleotides are TGTGCCTGGAGCGGGGACAGTACCGAAAAACTGTTTTTT. It codes for CAWSGDSTEKLFF.

The CDR3 region has the DNA TGTGCCAGCAGCCCCGCCGCGGCGGTGAGCACAGATACGCAGTATTTT. This sequence encodes CASSPAAAVSTDTQYF. The chain employs TRBV7-6 and TRBJ2-3; D remains unclear. V shed 5 bases and J shed 0 bases, with 15 bases lying between them. This CDR3 comprises 16 residues. Looked up from germline, CDR1 is SGHVS and CDR2 is FNYEAQ.

The chain combines TRBV6-1 with TRBJ2-1; 14 bases are a match to TRBD2. The CDR3 is made up of 15 amino acids. The V gene's germline CDR1 is MNHNS and CDR2 SASEGT. The V segment lost 6 bases and the J segment 5 bases; nucleotides outside the gene matches: 3. The CDR3 DNA reads TGTGCCAGCAGGAAGGGACTAGCGGGAGACAATGAGCAGTTCTTC. This gives the protein CASRKGLAGDNEQFF.

In this sample, this clone turned up once. The chain carries TRBV7-9 and TRBJ2-1, with 9 bases identical to TRBD1. CDR1 is SEHNR and CDR2 is FQNEAQ in the germline V gene (reference sequence). Trimming cost V 5 bases and J 4 bases; bases outside gene matches: 18. This CDR3 has 19 amino acids. The CDR3 region has the DNA TGTGCCAGCAGCCCATCCGGGACAGGGAACCTGATGAGTTACAATGAGCAGTTCTTC. Protein product: CASSPSGTGNLMSYNEQFF. The full variable domain, its missing parts supplied by reference TRBV7-9 and TRBJ2-1, is DTGVSQNPRHKITKRGQNVTFRCDPISEHNRLYWYRQTLGQGPEFLTYFQNEAQLEKSRLLSDRFSAERPKGSFSTLEIQRTEQGDSAMYLCASSPSGTGNLMSYNEQFFGPGTRLTVL.

The chain combines TRBV14 with TRBJ2-2, with TRBD1 matching 7 bases. J was trimmed by 3 bases and V by 1 base; bases with no gene match: 2. This CDR3 comprises 15 residues. CDR1 is SGHDN, CDR2 FVKESK, per germline. Written as DNA, the CDR3 is TGTGCCAGCAGCCAAGTAACAGGGGACACCGGGGAGCTGTTTTTT. Translation gives CASSQVTGDTGELFF.

This chain links TRBV30 with TRBJ2-5; weak D call: TRBD1 (5 bases). In germline, CDR1 is GTSNPN, CDR2 SVGIG (reference sequence). V lost 2 bases and J 5 bases, leaving 9 bases between the germline ends. The CDR3 length is 12 residues. The CDR3 region is CAWSRGKETQYF. The DNA for the CDR3 is TGTGCCTGGAGTAGGGGTAAGGAGACCCAGTACTTC.

The chain uses TRBV12-5 and TRBJ2-3; TRBD1 agrees at 10 bases. This CDR3 comprises 14 residues. The ends lost 5 bases at V and 1 base at J; junction bases unmatched: 0. The germline gives CDR1 LGHNT, CDR2 FRNRAP. CDR3 amino acids: CASGGTGGTDTQYF. The CDR3 nucleotides read TGTGCTAGTGGTGGGACAGGGGGCACAGATACGCAGTATTTT.

The DNA of the CDR3 is TGTGCCAGCAGCTTAGATCTGGTAGCAACCAATGAGCAGTTCTTC. Translated, it gives CASSLDLVATNEQFF. V gene TRBV11-2 combines with J gene TRBJ2-1; D is undetermined. Germline loops: CDR1 SGHAT, CDR2 FQNNGV. V was clipped by 0 bases and J by 6 bases, with 12 bases between them. The CDR3 loop spans 15 amino acids.

The V call is TRBV6-5, the J call TRBJ2-5; 13 nucleotides line up with TRBD2. V shed 2 bases and J 5 bases; nucleotides not matched to a gene: 5. The CDR3 loop spans 16 amino acids. Germline CDR1 and CDR2: MNHEY and SVGAGI. The CDR3 sequence is CASSYGLAGARETQYF. In nucleotides, the CDR3 is TGTGCCAGCAGTTACGGACTAGCGGGAGCTAGGGAGACCCAGTACTTC.

The V and J genes are TRBV14 and TRBJ2-1; the match to TRBD2 covers 9 bases. The V and J ends lost 1 base and 4 bases, in that order; junction bases with no gene match: 5. Looked up from germline, CDR1 is SGHDN and CDR2 is FVKESK. The CDR3 sequence is 16 residues long. CDR3 in amino acids: CASSQVGAGGYNEQFF. The CDR3 bases are TGTGCCAGCAGCCAAGTCGGCGCGGGAGGGTACAATGAGCAGTTCTTC.

This clone was seen more than once but under ten times. The V gene is TRBV10-3, the J gene TRBJ2-7; weak D call: TRBD1 (6 bases). CDR3 length: 14 amino acids. V was shortened by 5 bases and J by 3 bases, with 14 bases between the two germline ends. Germline V gene sequence: CDR1 ENHRY, CDR2 SYGVKD. The CDR3 DNA is TGTGCCATCAGTCGACAGGAGACCCTCTACGAGCAGTACTTC. It specifies CAISRQETLYEQYF.

The V gene is TRBV2, the J gene TRBJ2-5; D is perhaps TRBD1 (6 bases). The CDR3 extends over 13 amino acids. Between the trimmed V and J ends, which lost 4 bases and 3 bases, there was a span of 9 bases. Germline values: CDR1 SNHLY, CDR2 FYNNEI. In DNA form, the CDR3 reads TGTGCCAGCAGTGGGACAGCGGAAGAGACCCAGTACTTC. Residues: CASSGTAEETQYF.

The chain recombines TRBV19 with TRBJ1-1, with D perhaps matching TRBD1 (6 bases). CDR3 size: 14 residues. The germline V gene encodes CDR1 LNHDA and CDR2 SQIVND (reference sequence). V was trimmed by 6 bases and J by 2 bases, leaving 13 bases between them. CDR3 coding DNA: TGTGCCAGTAGCTTCAGGGGCCAAAACACTGAAGCTTTCTTT. Translation: CASSFRGQNTEAFF.

The chain uses TRBV6-5 and TRBJ2-1; 8 bases are a match to TRBD1. Trimming cost V 7 bases and J 8 bases; bases outside gene matches: 13. Germline CDR1 and CDR2: MNHEY and SVGAGI. This CDR3 has 15 residues. The CDR3 region is CASTVRTGRWDEQFF. The CDR3, as DNA: TGTGCCAGCACCGTAAGGACAGGGAGGTGGGATGAGCAGTTCTTC.

In this sample, this clone turned up a few times. DNA of the CDR3: TGTGCCAGCTCACCGTCCTATACCGACACTGAAGCTTTCTTT. Encoded protein: CASSPSYTDTEAFF. The chain joins TRBV18 to TRBJ1-1, with D unclear. This CDR3 contains 14 residues. Germline assignment: CDR1 KGHSH and CDR2 LQKENI. Trimming took off 3 bases at V and 3 bases at J, with 11 bases between the two ends.

This clone has just one count. The J gene is TRBJ1-2, the V gene TRBV30; D is undetermined. Germline assignment: CDR1 GTSNPN and CDR2 SVGIG (reference sequence). V was clipped by 0 bases and J by 6 bases, with 11 bases between them. The CDR3 is 13 amino acids. DNA for the CDR3: TGTGCCTGGAGTGTAGGAGGGAATAATGGCTACACCTTC. This codes for CAWSVGGNNGYTF.

This clone was recorded only once. The CDR3 spells CASSRPGQGSYEQYF. The DNA for the CDR3 is TGTGCCAGCAGCCGACCGGGACAGGGGTCGTACGAGCAGTACTTC. The chain links TRBV14 to TRBJ2-7; 10 positions match TRBD1. The trim removed 4 bases at V and 4 bases at J, leaving 7 bases unmatched. The CDR3 is 15 amino acids. Per the germline V gene, CDR1 is SGHDN and CDR2 is FVKESK.

V is TRBV29-1 and J is TRBJ1-2, with a tentative D call TRBD1 (5 bases). Trimming removed 6 bases from V and 4 bases from J, with 21 bases in between. From germline, CDR1 is SQVTM and CDR2 ANQGSEA. This CDR3 comprises 15 residues. Here the CDR3 reads CSVYPGAQDPYGYTF. CDR3 nucleotide sequence: TGCAGCGTATATCCCGGAGCACAGGACCCCTATGGCTACACCTTC.

This clone was counted between two and nine times. The CDR3, as DNA: TGCGCCAGCAGCTTGCTGCGGGAGGAAGGCGGGGAGCTGTTTTTT. It encodes CASSLLREEGGELFF. V is TRBV5-1 and J is TRBJ2-2; 8 bases match TRBD2. Germline lookup yields CDR1 SGHRS and CDR2 YFSETQ. V shed 1 base and J 7 bases; nucleotides not matched to a gene: 6. The CDR3 contains 15 residues.

This chain connects TRBV25-1 to TRBJ2-1; the D is unclear. From germline, CDR1 is MGHDK and CDR2 SYGVNS. The CDR3 length is 11 residues. The V end lost 4 bases, the J end lost 12 bases, and 10 bases lay between the germline ends. DNA of the CDR3: TGTGCCAGCAGTGGGGTGCTAGGGCAGTTCTTC. Translation gives CASSGVLGQFF.

The chain has TRBV19 and TRBJ2-7, with a weak D call TRBD2 (5 bases). Looked up from germline, CDR1 is LNHDA and CDR2 is SQIVND (reference sequence). Trimming took off 10 bases at V and 3 bases at J, with 22 bases between the two ends. The CDR3 totals 15 residues. The CDR3 is CATGQRRGMHYEQYF. DNA of the CDR3: TGTGCCACCGGCCAGCGTCGGGGTATGCACTACGAGCAGTACTTC.

The V and J genes are TRBV19 and TRBJ1-6; D is uncertain. V gave up 3 bases and J gave up 0 bases, with 6 bases separating them. The CDR3 spans 15 residues. CDR1 and CDR2 (germline): LNHDA, SQIVND (reference sequence). CDR3: CASSIRSSYNSPLHF. The CDR3 coding sequence is TGTGCCAGTAGTATCCGGAGCTCCTATAATTCACCCCTCCACTTT.

The chain links TRBV30 to TRBJ2-1; 11 bases are a match to TRBD2. The CDR3 is made up of 15 amino acids. The germline gives CDR1 GTSNPN, CDR2 SVGIG (reference sequence). The V gene end was trimmed by 2 bases and the J gene end by 8 bases; junction bases not matched to a gene: 8. The CDR3 sequence: CAWSSGLAGGDEQFF. DNA of the CDR3: TGTGCCTGGAGTTCCGGACTAGCGGGTGGGGATGAGCAGTTCTTC.

The count of this clone is one. The CDR3 DNA follows: TGCGCCAGCAGCTTGCTACAGCGGGAGACAGATACGCAGTATTTT. It codes for CASSLLQRETDTQYF. The V gene is TRBV5-1, the J gene TRBJ2-3; 8 bases are shared with TRBD2. V dropped 1 base and J dropped 3; count of bases not matched to a gene: 4. There are 15 residues in the CDR3. CDR1 is SGHRS and CDR2 is YFSETQ in the germline V gene. Looking up the rest from reference TRBV5-1 and TRBJ2-3 gives the full variable domain: KAGVTQTPRYLIKTRGQQVTLSCSPISGHRSVSWYQQTPGQGLQFLFEYFSETQRNKGNFPGRFSGRQFSNSRSEMNVSTLELGDSALYLCASSLLQRETDTQYFGPGTRLTVL.

This chain joins TRBV7-2 and TRBJ1-2, with a tentative D call TRBD1 (5 bases). V was pared by 1 base and J by 4 bases, with 10 bases between. The CDR3 loop spans 14 amino acids. CDR1 is SGHTA and CDR2 is FQGNSA in the germline V gene. In DNA, the CDR3 is TGTGCCAGCAGCTTAGGGCAGGGCGTCTATGGCTACACCTTC. It encodes CASSLGQGVYGYTF.

The rearrangement uses TRBV4-2 and TRBJ2-5; 8 positions agree with TRBD2. CDR1 is LGHNA and CDR2 is YNFKEQ in the germline V gene. Trimming at V came to 1 base and at J to 3 bases, leaving 7 bases not matched to a gene. The CDR3 is 16 amino acids. DNA for the CDR3: TGTGCCAGCAGCCAAGGAGATGCAGCGGGAGAAGAGACCCAGTACTTC. It encodes CASSQGDAAGEETQYF.

The rearrangement joins TRBV29-1 to TRBJ1-1, with a weak D call TRBD1 (5 bases). The CDR3 sequence is 11 residues long. The germline V gene encodes CDR1 SQVTM and CDR2 ANQGSEA. Trimming took 3 bases from V and 11 from J, leaving 13 bases between them. CDR3 residues: CSVDRAEVAFF. The CDR3 DNA reads as TGCAGCGTTGACAGGGCTGAGGTGGCTTTCTTT.